Included here is one T cell receptor (beta chain) sequence, with context. The target antigen is unknown. This sample is part of a study of OX40 agonist ivuxolimab in advanced cancers. Notes on the study in general: In the 0.1 to 3.0 mg/kg range, CD4+ and CD8+ blood T cells had expanded clonally by week 6. Partial responders receiving 0.1-3.0 mg/kg showed among the lowest clonal expansion.

Data came from immunoSEQ multiplex PCR; TCRdb stores just in-frame clones and leaves some out. The sample contains tens of thousands of clones, more than 80% of which appear only once. The V gene's germline CDR1 is SGHTA and CDR2 FQGTGA. V shed 4 bases and J 1 base; nucleotides not matched to a gene: 6. The CDR3 is 16 amino acids. This TCR came from an adult with an advanced solid tumor such as melanoma, head and neck, liver or kidney cancer. Sequences were derived from CD4+ or CD8+ T cells sorted from blood, sampled in a trial of the OX40 agonist ivuxolimab. The chain is built from TRBV7-3 and TRBJ2-2; 7 bases match TRBD2. CDR3 loop: CASSSGRGRNTGELFF. CDR3 sequence (DNA): TGTGCCAGCAGCTCAGGGAGGGGCAGGAACACCGGGGAGCTGTTTTTT.